These 29 T cell receptor beta chains were sequenced from one sample in a study of T-cell reconstitution after alpha-beta-depleted transplantation in children. Library preparation (for TCRbeta) was performed with unique molecular identifiers. Each CDR3 protein is one row after TCRdb ran MiXCR on the PCR reads. The table shows about 300,000 distinct CDR3 sequences, with roughly a tenth occurring only once. The source was PBMCs, collected before TCRalphabeta/CD19-depleted stem cell transplant. The receptors stem from a boy in the first two years of life with acute myeloid leukemia, due to receive a stem cell transplant.

The V and J genes are TRBV7-2 and TRBJ2-7, with TRBD1 matching 8 bases. V lost 1 base, J lost 0 bases, and 8 bases stayed unmatched. The CDR3 loop spans 17 amino acids. CDR1 SGHTA and CDR2 FQGNSA come from the germline V gene. CDR3 in amino acids: CASSLVRSDRVSYEQYF. The DNA of the CDR3 is TGTGCCAGCAGCTTAGTTCGGTCGGACAGGGTCTCCTACGAGCAGTACTTC.

This clonotype was seen ten or more times. The chain has TRBV2 and TRBJ2-3, with D tentatively TRBD2 (5 bases). V was clipped by 6 bases and J by 2 bases, with 12 bases between them. The CDR3 totals 14 residues. Per the germline V gene, CDR1 is SNHLY and CDR2 is FYNNEI. The CDR3 spells CASSRLALTDTQYF. CDR3 DNA sequence: TGTGCCAGCAGCCGGCTAGCCCTCACAGATACGCAGTATTTT.

There are many counts of this clonotype. The chain recombines TRBV20-1 with TRBJ2-3, with D unresolved. Deletions cut 0 bases from V and 1 base from J, with 5 bases between. Germline CDR1 and CDR2: DFQATT and SNEGSKA (reference sequence). The CDR3 extends over 13 amino acids. The CDR3 reads CSARELGTDTQYF. As DNA, the CDR3 is TGCAGTGCTAGAGAGCTGGGCACAGATACGCAGTATTTT.

This clonotype was found many times. The chain recombines TRBV12-3 or TRBV12-4 with TRBJ1-2; TRBD1 agrees at 10 bases. The V gene end was trimmed by 6 bases and the J gene end by 4 bases; junction bases not matched to a gene: 2. CDR3 length equals 13 residues. The CDR3 sequence: CASRDRGSYGYTF. As DNA, the CDR3 is TGTGCCAGCAGGGACAGGGGGAGCTATGGCTACACCTTC.

The chain uses TRBV28 and TRBJ2-1; 10 nucleotides align to TRBD2. With 6 bases clipped from V and 7 bases from J, the junction kept 12 bases outside the gene matches. CDR3 size: 16 residues. CDR1 MDHEN and CDR2 SYDVKM come from the germline V gene. CDR3 bases: TGTGCCAGCAGGACCCCCCGAGCGGGGGGGCGGAATGAGCAGTTCTTC. As protein: CASRTPRAGGRNEQFF.

This clonotype was detected ten times or more. The genes are TRBV12-5 and TRBJ1-4, with 7 positions matching TRBD1. Germline CDR1 LGHNT, CDR2 FRNRAP. Trimming removed 5 bases from V and 2 bases from J; junction bases left unmatched: 5. CDR3 length: 15 amino acids. DNA for the CDR3: TGTGCTAGTGGTAATCCGGGACAGACTAATGAAAAACTGTTTTTT. The encoded protein is CASGNPGQTNEKLFF.

This clonotype showed up many times. The genes are TRBV28 and TRBJ2-3; 9 bases fit TRBD2. Germline V lookup: CDR1 MDHEN, CDR2 SYDVKM. The CDR3 loop spans 16 amino acids. Trimming took 5 bases from V and 0 from J; bases not matched to a gene: 6. The CDR3 DNA reads as TGTGCCAGCAGTATCGGACTAGCGCCTAGCACAGATACGCAGTATTTT. It encodes CASSIGLAPSTDTQYF.

This clonotype was seen many times. The chain couples TRBV11-2 to TRBJ2-6; no clear D. The germline CDR1 and CDR2 sequences are SGHAT and FQNNGV. This CDR3 has 16 amino acids. The ends were cut back, 3 bases at V and 0 bases at J, with 9 bases in the middle. CDR3 loop: CASSFLLISGANVLTF. The CDR3 DNA reads TGTGCCAGCAGCTTCCTACTTATCTCTGGGGCCAACGTCCTGACTTTC.

CDR3 DNA: TGTGCCAGCAGCTTAAGGGGGCGGGGGGAGCAGTTCTTC. Translated: CASSLRGRGEQFF. The J gene is TRBJ2-1, the V gene TRBV7-2; D tentatively reads TRBD1 or TRBD2 (7 bases each). The CDR3 is 13 residues long. V lost 2 bases, J lost 10 bases, and 12 bases lay in between. Germline loops: CDR1 SGHTA, CDR2 FQGNSA.

This clonotype showed up just a few times. The chain uses TRBV28 and TRBJ2-3; no clear D. The V and J ends lost 2 bases and 4 bases respectively, with 22 bases between them. In germline, CDR1 is MDHEN, CDR2 SYDVKM. There are 18 residues in the CDR3. The CDR3: CASSLKALWAMKADTQYF. The CDR3 region has the DNA TGTGCCAGCAGTTTAAAAGCCCTCTGGGCAATGAAGGCAGATACGCAGTATTTT.

This clonotype came up many times. This chain joins TRBV12-3 or TRBV12-4 and TRBJ2-7, with a possible D match to TRBD2 (6 bases). The V end lost 6 bases, the J end lost 0 bases, and 9 bases lay between the germline ends. This CDR3 has 13 amino acids. CDR3 in DNA: TGTGCCAGCAGGGCCGGGAGCTCCTACGAGCAGTACTTC. Translation: CASRAGSSYEQYF.

This clonotype was recorded many times. The V call is TRBV9, the J call TRBJ2-3; a possible D gene is TRBD1 (8 bases). Trimming took off 4 bases at V and 5 bases at J, with 29 bases between the two ends. CDR3 length equals 19 residues. Germline CDR1 reads SGDLS; CDR2 reads YYNGEE. The CDR3 region is CASSPNQGPGQGGKDTQYF. CDR3 nucleotides: TGTGCCAGCAGCCCCAACCAAGGGCCCGGACAGGGAGGGAAAGATACGCAGTATTTT.

In this sample, this clonotype turned up many times. The rearrangement uses TRBV7-2 and TRBJ2-7; 9 nucleotides align to TRBD2. Germline V gene data show CDR1 as SGHTA and CDR2 as FQGNSA. J was trimmed by 2 bases and V by 3 bases; bases with no gene match: 2. The CDR3 covers 14 residues. CDR3 protein: CASSFSGSPYEQYF. Here the CDR3 DNA reads TGTGCCAGCAGCTTTAGCGGGAGCCCCTACGAGCAGTACTTC. Looking up the rest from reference TRBV7-2 and TRBJ2-7 gives the full variable domain: GAGVSQSPSNKVTEKGKDVELRCDPISGHTALYWYRQSLGQGLEFLIYFQGNSAPDKSGLPSDRFSAERTGGSVSTLTIQRTQQEDSAVYLCASSFSGSPYEQYFGPGTRLTVT.

This clonotype was detected many times. This chain uses TRBV20-1 with TRBJ2-5; D perhaps matches TRBD2 (5 bases). CDR3 length: 14 amino acids. CDR1 and CDR2 (germline): DFQATT, SNEGSKA (reference sequence). V was clipped by 0 bases and J by 1 base, with 9 bases between them. In DNA form, the CDR3 reads TGCAGTGCTAGAGATCTAGCCCCCCAAGAGACCCAGTACTTC. Its translation: CSARDLAPQETQYF.

This clonotype was counted at least ten times. The V call is TRBV9, the J call TRBJ2-2; 8 bases align to TRBD2. V lost 0 bases, J lost 6 bases, and 10 bases stayed unmatched. CDR1 is SGDLS, CDR2 YYNGEE, per germline. CDR3 length equals 17 residues. CDR3 loop: CASSVGLLREVAGELFF. DNA for the CDR3: TGTGCCAGCAGCGTAGGATTGTTGCGGGAGGTCGCCGGGGAGCTGTTTTTT.

This clonotype was counted ten times or more. The V call is TRBV7-3, the J call TRBJ2-5; TRBD1 aligns across 7 bases. The CDR3 sequence is 16 residues long. V was clipped by 5 bases and J by 1 base; unmatched bases: 10. Germline assignment: CDR1 SGHTA and CDR2 FQGTGA. As DNA, the CDR3 is TGTGCCAGCAGCCCAGAGACAGGGAAGGGCCAAGAGACCCAGTACTTC. Protein: CASSPETGKGQETQYF. Variable domain in full (rest from reference TRBV7-3 and TRBJ2-5): GAGVSQTPSNKVTEKGKYVELRCDPISGHTALYWYRQSLGQGPEFLIYFQGTGAADDSGLPNDRFFAVRPEGSVSTLKIQRTERGDSAVYLCASSPETGKGQETQYFGPGTRLLVL.

This clonotype was recorded many times. This chain connects TRBV28 to TRBJ1-3; D may be TRBD1 (6 bases). CDR3 size: 16 residues. Germline CDR1 and CDR2: MDHEN and SYDVKM. V lost 4 bases and J 0 bases, leaving 13 bases between the germline ends. Here the CDR3 DNA reads TGTGCCAGCAGTTGGACAGCCCTCAGCTCTGGAAACACCATATATTTT. Its translation: CASSWTALSSGNTIYF.

V and J are TRBV7-4 and TRBJ2-2, with 12 bases that match TRBD2. V shed 0 bases and J 1 base; nucleotides not matched to a gene: 21. CDR1 SGHVT and CDR2 SQSDAQ come from the germline V gene. CDR3 length: 24 residues. Here the CDR3 reads CASSLARDRPQPGLAGGNTGELFF. CDR3 bases: TGTGCCAGCAGCTTAGCCCGGGACAGGCCCCAACCGGGACTAGCGGGCGGGAACACCGGGGAGCTGTTTTTT.

This clonotype occurred many times. This chain joins TRBV29-1 and TRBJ1-1; D possibly corresponds to TRBD1 (5 bases). CDR1 and CDR2 from the germline V gene are SQVTM and ANQGSEA. Trimming took off 7 bases at V and 3 bases at J, with 18 bases between the two ends. The CDR3 has 14 amino acids. CDR3 bases: TGCAGCGCCGGATTAGTGGGGACCGACACTGAAGCTTTCTTT. Translated, it gives CSAGLVGTDTEAFF. The full variable domain, with the rest looked up from reference TRBV29-1 and TRBJ1-1, is SAVISQKPSRDICQRGTSLTIQCQVDSQVTMMFWYRQQPGQSLTLIATANQGSEATYESGFVIDKFPISRPNLTFSTLTVSNMSPEDSSIYLCSAGLVGTDTEAFFGQGTRLTVV.

This clonotype was counted only a few times. The V and J genes are TRBV28 and TRBJ2-1; D is unresolved. This CDR3 region has 14 residues. The V end was cut by 3 bases, the J end by 4 bases, with 10 bases between. Germline V gene data show CDR1 as MDHEN and CDR2 as SYDVKM. The CDR3 sequence is CASSFGLAYNEQFF. The CDR3 DNA follows: TGTGCCAGCAGTTTCGGATTAGCTTACAATGAGCAGTTCTTC. The full variable domain, in which reference TRBV28 and TRBJ2-1 provide the parts outside the CDR3, is DVKVTQSSRYLVKRTGEKVFLECVQDMDHENMFWYRQDPGLGLRLIYFSYDVKMKEKGDIPEGYSVSREKKERFSLILESASTNQTSMYLCASSFGLAYNEQFFGPGTRLTVL.

This clonotype was recorded many times. An end of the junction differs from the germline gene, which may be a read error. The chain links TRBV7-9 to TRBJ2-2; TRBD2 matches at 12 bases. The CDR3 extends over 17 amino acids. Per the germline V gene, CDR1 is SEHNR and CDR2 is FQNEAQ (reference sequence). CDR3 nucleotide sequence: TGTGCCAGCAGCTTAGGGACTAGCGGGATAAACACTGGGGAGCTGTTTTTT. Translated: CASSLGTSGINTGELFF. Using reference TRBV7-9 and TRBJ2-2 for the parts outside the CDR3, the full variable domain is DTGVSQNPRHKITKRGQNVTFRCDPISEHNRLYWYRQTLGQGPEFLTYFQNEAQLEKSRLLSDRFSAERPKGSFSTLEIQRTEQGDSAMYLCASSLGTSGINTGELFFGEGSRLTVL.

This clonotype was seen a few times. The chain joins TRBV7-9 to TRBJ2-7; D perhaps matches TRBD2 (5 bases). Trimming removed 5 bases at V and 7 bases at J, with 15 bases between. The CDR3 is made up of 13 amino acids. CDR1 SEHNR and CDR2 FQNEAQ come from the germline V gene (reference sequence). Written as DNA, the CDR3 is TGTGCCAGCAGCCTAGGGAGCGTCTGGGAGCAGTACTTC. Its translation: CASSLGSVWEQYF.

This clonotype appeared many times. The chain links TRBV11-2 to TRBJ1-2; the D gene is possibly TRBD1 (6 bases). V shed 7 bases and J shed 2 bases, with 17 bases lying between them. Per the germline V gene, CDR1 is SGHAT and CDR2 is FQNNGV. The CDR3 is 15 residues long. The CDR3, as DNA: TGTGCCAGCACCTTTGCCGTACAGGGAAACTATGGCTACACCTTC. This gives the protein CASTFAVQGNYGYTF.

This clonotype was found a few times. In DNA, the CDR3 is TGCAGCGTTGCTTTACCTGCGGCTGTTGAGCAGTTCTTC. This translates into CSVALPAAVEQFF. This chain joins TRBV29-1 and TRBJ2-1; D gene unclear. V lost 4 bases, J lost 9 bases, and 16 bases lay in between. The germline V gene has CDR1 SQVTM and CDR2 ANQGSEA. There are 13 residues in the CDR3.

This clonotype came up many times. The CDR3 DNA follows: TGTGCCACCGAACGGGACAGGGGTTCGGGACAGCCCCAGCATTTT. Its translation is CATERDRGSGQPQHF. The V call is TRBV15, the J call TRBJ1-5, with 10 bases lining up with TRBD1. The junction had 11 bases not matched to a gene; V was cut back by 8 bases and J by 7 bases. This CDR3 spans 15 amino acids. Germline V CDR1 and CDR2: LNHNV, YYDKDF (reference sequence).

The rearrangement joins TRBV18 to TRBJ2-3; D is unresolved. Trimming cost V 1 base and J 0 bases, with 5 bases left between them. Per the germline V gene, CDR1 is KGHSH and CDR2 is LQKENI. CDR3 length: 14 amino acids. The DNA for the CDR3 is TGTGCCAGCTCACCACTCCGAAGCACAGATACGCAGTATTTT. Encoded protein: CASSPLRSTDTQYF.

Concerning this clonotype itself: A read error may be the cause here, since a much bigger clone is one base away. The chain is built from TRBV3-1 and TRBJ2-1; 9 bases line up with TRBD2. The V and J ends lost 1 base and 6 bases, in that order; junction bases with no gene match: 10. This CDR3 is built from 17 residues. Germline CDR1 and CDR2: LGHDT and YNNKEL (reference sequence). The CDR3 nucleotides read TGTGCCAGCAGCCAAGTATTAGCGGGAGAGCCCAGCAATGAGCAGTTCTTC. Protein sequence: CASSQVLAGEPSNEQFF.

The chain joins TRBV9 to TRBJ2-7; D remains unclear. This CDR3 is 12 amino acids long. CDR1 is SGDLS, CDR2 YYNGEE, per germline. The germline V and J ends were trimmed by 3 bases and 4 bases, with 8 bases remaining between them. The chain's CDR3 is CASSAGRYEQYF. DNA for the CDR3: TGTGCCAGCAGCGCCGGGCGGTACGAGCAGTACTTC. Full variable domain (outside the CDR3, taken from reference TRBV9 and TRBJ2-7): DSGVTQTPKHLITATGQRVTLRCSPRSGDLSVYWYQQSLDQGLQFLIQYYNGEERAKGNILERFSAQQFPDLHSELNLSSLELGDSALYFCASSAGRYEQYFGPGTRLTVT.

This clonotype was seen many times. The chain joins TRBV12-3 or TRBV12-4 to TRBJ1-2; D gene uncertain. With 8 bases removed from V and 4 bases from J, the gap between germline ends came to 14 bases. The CDR3 runs 13 residues. CDR3 nucleotides: TGTGCCAGCGGAGAACCACTTCTCTATGGCTACACCTTC. Residues: CASGEPLLYGYTF.